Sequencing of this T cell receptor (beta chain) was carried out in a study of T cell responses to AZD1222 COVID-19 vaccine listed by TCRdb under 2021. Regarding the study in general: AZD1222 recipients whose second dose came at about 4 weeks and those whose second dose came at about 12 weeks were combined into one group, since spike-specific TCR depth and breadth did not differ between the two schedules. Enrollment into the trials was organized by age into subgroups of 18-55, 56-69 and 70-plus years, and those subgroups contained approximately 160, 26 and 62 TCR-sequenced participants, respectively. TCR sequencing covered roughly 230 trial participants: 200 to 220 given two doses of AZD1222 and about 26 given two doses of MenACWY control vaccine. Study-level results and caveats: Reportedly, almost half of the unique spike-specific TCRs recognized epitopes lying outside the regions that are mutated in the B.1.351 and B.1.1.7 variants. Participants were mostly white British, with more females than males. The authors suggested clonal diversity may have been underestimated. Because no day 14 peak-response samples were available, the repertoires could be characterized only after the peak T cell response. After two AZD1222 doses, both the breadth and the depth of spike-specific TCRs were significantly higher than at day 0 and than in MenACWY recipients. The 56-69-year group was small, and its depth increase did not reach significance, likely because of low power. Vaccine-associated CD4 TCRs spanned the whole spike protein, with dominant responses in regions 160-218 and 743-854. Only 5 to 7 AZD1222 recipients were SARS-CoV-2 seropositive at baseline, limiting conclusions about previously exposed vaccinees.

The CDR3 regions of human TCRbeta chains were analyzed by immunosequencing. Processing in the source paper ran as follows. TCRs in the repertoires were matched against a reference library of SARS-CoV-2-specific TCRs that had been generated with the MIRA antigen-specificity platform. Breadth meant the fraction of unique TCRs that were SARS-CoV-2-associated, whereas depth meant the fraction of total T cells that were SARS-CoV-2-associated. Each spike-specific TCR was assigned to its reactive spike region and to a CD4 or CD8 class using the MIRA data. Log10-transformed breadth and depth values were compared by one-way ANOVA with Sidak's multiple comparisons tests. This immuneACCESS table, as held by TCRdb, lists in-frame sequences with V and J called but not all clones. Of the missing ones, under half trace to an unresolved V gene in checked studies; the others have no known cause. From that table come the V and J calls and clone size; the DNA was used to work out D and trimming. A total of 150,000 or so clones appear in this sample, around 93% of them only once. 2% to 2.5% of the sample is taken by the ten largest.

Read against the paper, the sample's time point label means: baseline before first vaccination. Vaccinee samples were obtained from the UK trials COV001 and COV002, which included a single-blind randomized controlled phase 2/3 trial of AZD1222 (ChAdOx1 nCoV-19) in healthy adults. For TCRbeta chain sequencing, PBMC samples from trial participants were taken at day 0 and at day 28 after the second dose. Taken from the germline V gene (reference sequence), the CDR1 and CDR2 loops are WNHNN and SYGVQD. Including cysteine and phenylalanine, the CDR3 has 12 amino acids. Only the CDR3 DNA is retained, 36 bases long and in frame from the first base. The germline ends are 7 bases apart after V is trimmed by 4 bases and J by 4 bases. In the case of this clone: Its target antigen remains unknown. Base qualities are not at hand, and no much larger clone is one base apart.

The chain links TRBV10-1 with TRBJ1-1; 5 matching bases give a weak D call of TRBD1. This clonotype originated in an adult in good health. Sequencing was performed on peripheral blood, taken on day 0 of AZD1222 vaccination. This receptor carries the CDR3 CASSARGTEAFF. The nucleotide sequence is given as TGCGCCAGCAGTGCGAGGGGCACTGAAGCTTTCTTT.